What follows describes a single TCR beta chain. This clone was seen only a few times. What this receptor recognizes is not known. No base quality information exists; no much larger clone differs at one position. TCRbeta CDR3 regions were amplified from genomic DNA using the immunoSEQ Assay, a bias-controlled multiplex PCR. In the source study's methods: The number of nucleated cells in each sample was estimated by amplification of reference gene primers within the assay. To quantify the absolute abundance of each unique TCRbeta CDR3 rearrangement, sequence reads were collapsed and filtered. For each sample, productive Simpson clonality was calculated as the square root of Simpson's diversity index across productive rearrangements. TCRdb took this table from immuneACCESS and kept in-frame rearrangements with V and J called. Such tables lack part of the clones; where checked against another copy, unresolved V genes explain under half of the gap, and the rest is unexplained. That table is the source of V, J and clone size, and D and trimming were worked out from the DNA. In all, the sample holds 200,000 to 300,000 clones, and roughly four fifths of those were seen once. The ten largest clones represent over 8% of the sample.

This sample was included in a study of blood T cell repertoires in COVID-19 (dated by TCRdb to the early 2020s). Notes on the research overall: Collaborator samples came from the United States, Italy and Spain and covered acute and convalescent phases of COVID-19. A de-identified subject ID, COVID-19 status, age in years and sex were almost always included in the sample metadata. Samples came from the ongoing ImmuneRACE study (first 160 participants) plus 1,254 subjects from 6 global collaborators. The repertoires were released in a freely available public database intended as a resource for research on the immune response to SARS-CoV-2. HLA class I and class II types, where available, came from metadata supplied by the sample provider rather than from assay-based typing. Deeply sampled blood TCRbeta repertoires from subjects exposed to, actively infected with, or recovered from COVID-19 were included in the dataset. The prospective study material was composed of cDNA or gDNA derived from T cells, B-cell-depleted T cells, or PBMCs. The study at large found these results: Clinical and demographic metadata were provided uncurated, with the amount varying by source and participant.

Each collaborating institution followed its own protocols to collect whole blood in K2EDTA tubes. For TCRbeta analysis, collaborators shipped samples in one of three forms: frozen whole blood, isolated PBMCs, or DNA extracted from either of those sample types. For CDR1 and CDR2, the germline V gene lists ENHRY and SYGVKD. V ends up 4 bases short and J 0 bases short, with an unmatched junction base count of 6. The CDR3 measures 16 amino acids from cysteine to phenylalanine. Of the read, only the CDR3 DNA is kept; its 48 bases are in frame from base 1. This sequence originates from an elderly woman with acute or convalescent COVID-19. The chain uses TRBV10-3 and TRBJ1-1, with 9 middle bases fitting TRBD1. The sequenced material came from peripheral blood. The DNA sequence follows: TGTGCCATCAGTGGAGACAGGGGGGCCTTGAACACTGAAGCTTTCTTT. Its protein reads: CAISGDRGALNTEAFF.